The 16 T cell receptor beta chains reported below all come from one sample, sequenced in a study of T cell responses to AZD1222 COVID-19 vaccine. Only in-frame clones appear in the TCRdb table, and some are missing; sequencing was by immunoSEQ multiplex PCR. The sample shows some 140,000 clones, about 88% of them seen only once. The sequences come from peripheral blood, collected on day 0 of AZD1222 vaccination. Receptors were obtained from an adult in good health.

The chain has TRBV6-2 or TRBV6-3 and TRBJ1-1; 7 nucleotides agree with TRBD1. Losses at the gene ends were 6 bases for V and 9 bases for J; bases not matched to a gene: 7. Germline V gene lookup returns CDR1 MNHEY and CDR2 SVGEGT. This CDR3 region has 12 residues. As DNA, the CDR3 is TGTGCCAGCAGCTCCGGGACAGCCAAAGCTTTCTTT. Protein product: CASSSGTAKAFF.

The chain has TRBV19 and TRBJ2-7; no firm D call. Germline V CDR1 and CDR2: LNHDA, SQIVND (reference sequence). The CDR3 length is 15 residues. V lost 5 bases, J lost 0 bases, and 14 bases lay in between. The CDR3 sequence: CASSSGSISSYEQYF. The CDR3 coding sequence is TGTGCCAGTAGTTCCGGGTCAATTAGCTCCTACGAGCAGTACTTC.

This clone occurred many times. This rearrangement joins TRBV7-8 to TRBJ2-7, with 7 bases that match TRBD1. The trim removed 3 bases at V and 4 bases at J, leaving 3 bases unmatched. In germline, CDR1 is SGHVS, CDR2 FQNEAQ. This CDR3 spans 13 amino acids. CDR3 region: CASSLGQLYEQYF. As DNA, the CDR3 is TGTGCCAGCAGCTTGGGACAGCTGTACGAGCAGTACTTC.

The chain employs TRBV20-1 and TRBJ1-1, with no clear D. The CDR3 has 10 amino acids. V was pared by 5 bases and J by 2 bases, with 3 bases between. The germline V gene has CDR1 DFQATT and CDR2 SNEGSKA (reference sequence). CDR3 amino acids: CSALNTEAFF. In DNA, the CDR3 is TGCAGTGCTCTTAACACTGAAGCTTTCTTT.

This chain connects TRBV14 to TRBJ2-4; no definite D call. This CDR3 spans 15 amino acids. V lost 1 base to trimming and J lost 6 bases, with 13 bases between them. Germline CDR1 SGHDN, CDR2 FVKESK. The DNA for the CDR3 is TGTGCCAGCAGCCAAGGGGCCTTTGTGAGAAACATTCAGTACTTC. This translates into CASSQGAFVRNIQYF. The full variable domain, with the rest looked up from reference TRBV14 and TRBJ2-4, is EAGVTQFPSHSVIEKGQTVTLRCDPISGHDNLYWYRRVMGKEIKFLLHFVKESKQDESGMPNNRFLAERTGGTYSTLKVQPAELEDSGVYFCASSQGAFVRNIQYFGAGTRLSVL.

V and J are TRBV6-6 and TRBJ2-7; TRBD2 matches at 10 bases. This CDR3 is 14 amino acids long. Trimming at V came to 10 bases and at J to 1 base, leaving 7 bases not matched to a gene. CDR1 and CDR2 from the germline V gene are MNHNY and SVGAGI (reference sequence). The CDR3 DNA follows: TGTGCCATTCGGACTAGCGGACGATCCTACGAGCAGTACTTC. Translated, it gives CAIRTSGRSYEQYF.

The V gene is TRBV7-3, the J gene TRBJ2-2; no clear D gene. Germline V CDR1 and CDR2: SGHTA, FQGTGA. There are 16 residues in the CDR3. Trimming stripped 0 bases from V and 1 base from J, with 9 bases between. CDR3 sequence: CASSLTGGWNTGELFF. The DNA of the CDR3 is TGTGCCAGCAGCTTAACTGGTGGCTGGAACACCGGGGAGCTGTTTTTT.

In regard to this clone: Within the sample, other DNA sequences also encode this same CDR3. The rearrangement links TRBV5-1 to TRBJ1-5; 8 bases are shared with TRBD1. V shed 2 bases, J shed 8 bases, and the junction held 9 bases outside the gene matches. The CDR3 runs 15 residues. CDR1 is SGHRS and CDR2 is YFSETQ in the germline V gene. This chain's CDR3 is CASSLQGGRGEPQHF. The CDR3 region has the DNA TGCGCCAGCAGCTTACAGGGGGGTCGCGGGGAGCCCCAGCATTTT.

The V call is TRBV6-5, the J call TRBJ2-7; D unresolved. The V gene's germline CDR1 is MNHEY and CDR2 SVGAGI. CDR3 size: 16 residues. V lost 2 bases, J lost 2 bases, and 16 bases lay in between. Here the CDR3 DNA reads TGTGCCAGCAGTTACGGCTCCCCATTTCCAGCCTACGAGCAGTACTTC. Protein: CASSYGSPFPAYEQYF.

The chain joins TRBV19 to TRBJ2-1; TRBD2 matches 10 bases. The CDR3 spans 15 residues. Trimming took 7 bases from V and 3 from J; bases not matched to a gene: 6. The germline V gene encodes CDR1 LNHDA and CDR2 SQIVND (reference sequence). The CDR3: CASKGAGGDYNEQFF. The CDR3 nucleotides are TGTGCCAGTAAGGGAGCGGGGGGGGACTACAATGAGCAGTTCTTC.

V and J are TRBV19 and TRBJ1-1, with D uncertain. This CDR3 contains 12 residues. Trimming took 6 bases from V and 4 from J, leaving 9 bases between them. Germline lookup yields CDR1 LNHDA and CDR2 SQIVND (reference sequence). CDR3 coding DNA: TGTGCCAGTAGCCCGCACCCCACTGAAGCTTTCTTT. This encodes CASSPHPTEAFF.

The rearrangement links TRBV15 to TRBJ1-5; 7 bases are shared with TRBD1. CDR1 and CDR2 (germline): LNHNV, YYDKDF (reference sequence). V dropped 2 bases and J dropped 5; count of bases not matched to a gene: 6. This CDR3 has 15 residues. The CDR3 region is CATSRSQQGHQPQHF. The CDR3 region has the DNA TGTGCCACCAGCAGAAGTCAACAGGGGCATCAGCCCCAGCATTTT. Drawing the rest from reference TRBV15 and TRBJ1-5, the complete variable domain is DAMVIQNPRYQVTQFGKPVTLSCSQTLNHNVMYWYQQKSSQAPKLLFHYYDKDFNNEADTPDNFQSRRPNTSFCFLDIRSPGLGDTAMYLCATSRSQQGHQPQHFGDGTRLSIL.

This CDR3 is CATSRVEGQGAYEQYF. CDR3 sequence (DNA): TGTGCCACCAGCAGGGTGGAGGGGCAGGGGGCCTACGAGCAGTACTTC. The chain joins TRBV15 to TRBJ2-7; perhaps TRBD1 as D (7 bases). The germline CDR1 and CDR2 sequences are LNHNV and YYDKDF (reference sequence). There are 16 residues in the CDR3. V lost 3 bases, J lost 2 bases, and 17 bases lay in between.

The gene calls are TRBV18 and TRBJ1-2, with D hard to call. Trimming removed 8 bases from V and 0 bases from J, with 16 bases in between. Germline V lookup: CDR1 KGHSH, CDR2 LQKENI. The CDR3 runs 15 residues. CDR3 in amino acids: CASRLADTSNYGYTF. CDR3 nucleotides: TGTGCCAGCCGATTAGCCGACACCTCTAACTATGGCTACACCTTC.

The CDR3 loop reads CASSPRQVATEAFF. The DNA of the CDR3 is TGTGCCAGCTCACCCCGACAGGTGGCCACTGAAGCTTTCTTT. V is TRBV18 and J is TRBJ1-1; D is possibly TRBD1 (6 bases). V was clipped by 3 bases and J by 4 bases, with 12 bases between them. This CDR3 region has 14 residues. CDR1 and CDR2 from the germline V gene are KGHSH and LQKENI.

In this sample, this clone turned up many times. V and J are TRBV27 and TRBJ1-5, with a weak D call TRBD1 (6 bases). Trimming cost V 0 bases and J 6 bases, with 9 bases left between them. The CDR3 contains 14 residues. The germline V gene encodes CDR1 MNHEY and CDR2 SMNVEV (reference sequence). CDR3 in DNA: TGTGCCAGCAGTTTATCGGCAGGGGTTCAGCCCCAGCATTTT. This gives the protein CASSLSAGVQPQHF.